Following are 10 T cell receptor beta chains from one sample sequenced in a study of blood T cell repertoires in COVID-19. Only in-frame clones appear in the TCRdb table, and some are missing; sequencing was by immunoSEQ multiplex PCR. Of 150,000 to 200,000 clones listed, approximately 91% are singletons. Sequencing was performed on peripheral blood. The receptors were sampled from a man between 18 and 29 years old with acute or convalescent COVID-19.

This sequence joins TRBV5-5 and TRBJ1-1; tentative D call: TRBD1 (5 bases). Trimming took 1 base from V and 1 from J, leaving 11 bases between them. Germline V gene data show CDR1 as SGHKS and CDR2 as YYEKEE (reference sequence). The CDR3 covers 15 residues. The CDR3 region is CASSLFAGENTEAFF. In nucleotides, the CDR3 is TGTGCCAGCAGCTTGTTTGCGGGGGAGAACACTGAAGCTTTCTTT.

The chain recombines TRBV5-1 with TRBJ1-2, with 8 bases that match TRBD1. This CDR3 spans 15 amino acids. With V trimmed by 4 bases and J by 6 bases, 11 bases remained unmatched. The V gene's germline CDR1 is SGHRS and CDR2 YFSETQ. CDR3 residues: CASSLRGLGQDGYTF. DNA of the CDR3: TGCGCCAGCAGCCTCAGGGGGCTGGGGCAGGATGGCTACACCTTC. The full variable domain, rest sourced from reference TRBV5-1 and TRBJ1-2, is KAGVTQTPRYLIKTRGQQVTLSCSPISGHRSVSWYQQTPGQGLQFLFEYFSETQRNKGNFPGRFSGRQFSNSRSEMNVSTLELGDSALYLCASSLRGLGQDGYTFGSGTRLTVV.

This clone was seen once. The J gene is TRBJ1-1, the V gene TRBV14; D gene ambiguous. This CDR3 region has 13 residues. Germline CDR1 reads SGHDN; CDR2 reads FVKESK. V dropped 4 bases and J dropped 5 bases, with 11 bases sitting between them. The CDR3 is CASSLISWTEAFF. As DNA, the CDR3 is TGTGCCAGCAGCCTAATTAGCTGGACTGAAGCTTTCTTT.

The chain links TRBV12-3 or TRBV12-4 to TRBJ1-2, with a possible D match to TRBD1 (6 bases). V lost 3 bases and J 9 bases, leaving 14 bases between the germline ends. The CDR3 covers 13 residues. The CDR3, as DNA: TGTGCCAGCAGTTTGGACAGACGGTCCCGCTACACCTTC. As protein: CASSLDRRSRYTF.

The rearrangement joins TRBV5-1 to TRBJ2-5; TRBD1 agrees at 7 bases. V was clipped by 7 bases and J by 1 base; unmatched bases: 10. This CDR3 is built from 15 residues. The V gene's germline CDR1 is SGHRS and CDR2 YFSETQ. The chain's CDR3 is CASCPGQRAQETQYF. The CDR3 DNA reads TGCGCCAGCTGCCCGGGACAGAGGGCCCAAGAGACCCAGTACTTC.

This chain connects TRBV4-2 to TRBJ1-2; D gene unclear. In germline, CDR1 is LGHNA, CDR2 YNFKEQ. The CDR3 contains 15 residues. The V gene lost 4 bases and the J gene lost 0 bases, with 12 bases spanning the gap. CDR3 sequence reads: CASSLGDIPNYGYTF. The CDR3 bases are TGTGCCAGCAGCCTCGGAGATATCCCTAACTATGGCTACACCTTC.

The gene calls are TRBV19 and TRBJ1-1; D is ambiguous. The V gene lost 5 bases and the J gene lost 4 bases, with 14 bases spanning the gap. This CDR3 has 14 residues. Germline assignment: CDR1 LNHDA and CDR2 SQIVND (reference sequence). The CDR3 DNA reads TGTGCCAGTAGTCCCGGGGAGTCACGCACTGAAGCTTTCTTT. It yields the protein CASSPGESRTEAFF.

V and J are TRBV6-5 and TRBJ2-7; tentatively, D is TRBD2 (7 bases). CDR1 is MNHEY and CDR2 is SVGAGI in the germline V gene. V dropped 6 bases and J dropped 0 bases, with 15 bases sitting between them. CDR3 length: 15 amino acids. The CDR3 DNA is TGTGCCAGCAGAAAGGGGGGGGGCCTCTCCTACGAGCAGTACTTC. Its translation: CASRKGGGLSYEQYF.

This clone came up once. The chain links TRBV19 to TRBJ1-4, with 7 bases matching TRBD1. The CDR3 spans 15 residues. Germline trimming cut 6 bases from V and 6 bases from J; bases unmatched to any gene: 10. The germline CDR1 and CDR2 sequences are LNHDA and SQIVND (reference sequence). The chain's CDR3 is CASSPTGARDEKLFF. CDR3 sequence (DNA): TGTGCCAGTAGCCCTACAGGGGCGCGGGATGAAAAACTGTTTTTT. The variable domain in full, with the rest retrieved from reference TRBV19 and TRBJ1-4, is DGGITQSPKYLFRKEGQNVTLSCEQNLNHDAMYWYRQDPGQGLRLIYYSQIVNDFQKGDIAEGYSVSREKKESFPLTVTSAQKNPTAFYLCASSPTGARDEKLFFGSGTQLSVL.

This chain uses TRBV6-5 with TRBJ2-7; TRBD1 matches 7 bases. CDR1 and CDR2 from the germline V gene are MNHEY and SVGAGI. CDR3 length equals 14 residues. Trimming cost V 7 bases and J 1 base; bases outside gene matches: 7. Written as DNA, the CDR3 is TGTGCCAGCAAACGAGGACAGGTTTCCTACGAGCAGTACTTC. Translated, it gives CASKRGQVSYEQYF.